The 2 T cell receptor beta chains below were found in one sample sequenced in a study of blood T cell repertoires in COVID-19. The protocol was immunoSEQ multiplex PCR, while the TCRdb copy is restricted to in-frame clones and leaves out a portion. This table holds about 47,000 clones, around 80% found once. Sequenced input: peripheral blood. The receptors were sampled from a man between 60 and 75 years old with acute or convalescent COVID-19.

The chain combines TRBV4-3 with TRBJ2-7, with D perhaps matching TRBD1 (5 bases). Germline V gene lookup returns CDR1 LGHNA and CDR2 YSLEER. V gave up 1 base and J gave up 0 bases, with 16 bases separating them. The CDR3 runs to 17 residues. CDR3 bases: TGCGCCAGCAGCCAAGGAAAGAAGGACACTTACTCCTACGAGCAGTACTTC. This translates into CASSQGKKDTYSYEQYF.

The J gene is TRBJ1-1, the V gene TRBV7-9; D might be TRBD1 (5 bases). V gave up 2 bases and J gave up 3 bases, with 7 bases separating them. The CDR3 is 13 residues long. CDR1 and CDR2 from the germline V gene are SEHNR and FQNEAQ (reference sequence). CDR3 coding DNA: TGTGCCAGCAGCTTAACAGGCGACACTGAAGCTTTCTTT. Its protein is CASSLTGDTEAFF.